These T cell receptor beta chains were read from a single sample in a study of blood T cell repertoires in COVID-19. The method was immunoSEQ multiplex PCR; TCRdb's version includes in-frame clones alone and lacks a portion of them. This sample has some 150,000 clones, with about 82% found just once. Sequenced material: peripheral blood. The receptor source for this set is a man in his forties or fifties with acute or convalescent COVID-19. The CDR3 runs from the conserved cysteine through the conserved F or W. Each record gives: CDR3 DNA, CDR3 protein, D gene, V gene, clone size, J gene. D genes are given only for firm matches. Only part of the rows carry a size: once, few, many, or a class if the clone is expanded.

TGTGCCAGCAGTTACTCGACCAGGAGGAATTCACCCCTCCACTTT CASSYSTRRNSPLHF . TRBV6-5 . TRBJ1-6
TGTGCCAGCAGCTTCGGGGGAGAGGTTACAGATACGCAGTATTTT CASSFGGEVTDTQYF . TRBV13 . TRBJ2-3
TGTGCCAGCAGTCGGGACAGGGAATCCACCGGGGAGCTGTTTTTT CASSRDRESTGELFF TRBD1 TRBV6-5 . TRBJ2-2
TGCAGTGCTAGTCGAGCTGGGGCCAACGTCCTGACTTTC CSASRAGANVLTF . TRBV20-1 few TRBJ2-6
TGCGCCAGCAGCTTGGAGGGGTCTAACTCTGGGGCCAACGTCCTGACTTTC CASSLEGSNSGANVLTF . TRBV5-1 once TRBJ2-6
TGTGCCAGCAGTTCTCCTAGCGGGAGCCTCTATCACAATGAGCAGTTCTTC CASSSPSGSLYHNEQFF TRBD2 TRBV7-3 . TRBJ2-1
TGTGCCAGCAGCTCCCCGGCCAGGCGCCCGCCCTCACAGGGCAATGAGCAGTTCTTC CASSSPARRPPSQGNEQFF . TRBV7-3 once TRBJ2-1
TGTGCCAGTAGTATCGATATGACAGGAAACTCCTACAATGAGCAGTTCTTC CASSIDMTGNSYNEQFF . TRBV19 . TRBJ2-1
TGCGCCAGCAGCGAACGACAGAGCTCCTATAATTCACCCCTCCACTTT CASSERQSSYNSPLHF . TRBV5-1 . TRBJ1-6
TGTGCCAGCAGCTTAGAGGCGGGCGGCTCACCCCTCCACTTT CASSLEAGGSPLHF . TRBV7-6 . TRBJ1-6
TGTGCCAGCAGCCCGGTAGCGGGAGGGGCGTACGAGCAGTACTTC CASSPVAGGAYEQYF TRBD2 TRBV11-3 . TRBJ2-7
TGTGCCAGCAGCTTTTACAGGAATCATGGCTACACCTTC CASSFYRNHGYTF . TRBV5-4 . TRBJ1-2
TGTGCCAGCAGTCCCGAACAGGGCGCTTTCTTT CASSPEQGAFF . TRBV6-6 . TRBJ1-1
TGCGCCAGCAGCCCAACGCCAGGGACAGGGGACTACAATGAGCAGTTCTTC CASSPTPGTGDYNEQFF TRBD1 TRBV5-1 . TRBJ2-1
TGTGCCAGCAGCTTAGGGACAGGGTGGGAGCAGTACTTC CASSLGTGWEQYF TRBD1 TRBV7-9 few TRBJ2-7
TGTGCCAGCAGCTTCAACACGGACACTCTCGCCCCCTACGAGCAGTACTTC CASSFNTDTLAPYEQYF . TRBV11-2 . TRBJ2-7
TGTGCCAGCAGCTTATTGACAGGGGGTGGCTACGAGCAGTACTTC CASSLLTGGGYEQYF TRBD1 TRBV7-9 . TRBJ2-7
TGCGCCAGCAGCCAACTTGGGGGGAGGGGAGGCACCGGGGAGCTGTTTTTT CASSQLGGRGGTGELFF TRBD2 TRBV4-1 . TRBJ2-2
TGTGCCAGCAGCTTAGTCCGACTGGCAGCCCAGCATTTT CASSLVRLAAQHF . TRBV11-3 . TRBJ1-5
TGTGCCAGCAGCGTAGTCCCAGCGGGAGTTGAGCAGTTCTTC CASSVVPAGVEQFF TRBD2 TRBV9 . TRBJ2-1
TGTGCCAGCAGCACAAGACAGGGTTGGGGCACTGAAGCTTTCTTT CASSTRQGWGTEAFF TRBD1 TRBV7-8 . TRBJ1-1
TGTGCCAGCAGCTTAGTCCCAGGGGGGAACACCGGGGAGCTGTTTTTT CASSLVPGGNTGELFF TRBD1 TRBV7-2 . TRBJ2-2
TGTGCCAGCAGTTTAATGGTAGCGGTTACCTACGAGCAGTACTTC CASSLMVAVTYEQYF . TRBV27 once TRBJ2-7
TGTGCCAGCACCCCGTGGCGGGAGTCCTACAATGAGCAGTTCTTC CASTPWRESYNEQFF TRBD2 TRBV6-5 . TRBJ2-1
TGTGCCAGCTCACCGACGACTGGACAGGGGGCGGACTATGGCTACACCTTC CASSPTTGQGADYGYTF TRBD1 TRBV18 . TRBJ1-2
TGTGCCAGCAGTATTCGACAGGGAATCTACGAGCAGTACTTC CASSIRQGIYEQYF TRBD1 TRBV6-5 . TRBJ2-7
TGTGCCAGCAGTTGGGCCCGACATGGCACTGAAGCTTTCTTT CASSWARHGTEAFF . TRBV6-2/TRBV6-3 . TRBJ1-1
TGTGCCAGCAGAAATCAGGGTAGAAAACTGTTTTTT CASRNQGRKLFF . TRBV12-3/TRBV12-4 . TRBJ1-4
TGTGCCATCAGTGAGGGCGGAAACACCATATATTTT CAISEGGNTIYF . TRBV10-3 . TRBJ1-3
TGTGCCGGACGGGACAGGGTCACAGATACGCAGTATTTT CAGRDRVTDTQYF TRBD1 TRBV25-1 . TRBJ2-3
TGTGCCAGCAGCTTAGGACTAGCGGGAGGAGGGGTCTACGAGCAGTACTTC CASSLGLAGGGVYEQYF TRBD2 TRBV7-9 . TRBJ2-7
TGCAGCGTCGACCCGACAGGGATCGGCGAGCAGTACTTC CSVDPTGIGEQYF TRBD1 TRBV29-1 . TRBJ2-7
TGCGCCAGCAGCGACTTCCCCGGGCAGGGCTACGAGCAGTACTTC CASSDFPGQGYEQYF . TRBV5-1 . TRBJ2-7
TGTGCCAGTAGTAGAGGACAGGGGGGAGCCTATGGCTACACCTTC CASSRGQGGAYGYTF TRBD1 TRBV19 . TRBJ1-2
TGTGCCAGCAGTGAACAATGGGTCGGTCAGGGCCGGTACTTC CASSEQWVGQGRYF . TRBV6-1 . TRBJ2-7
TGTGCCAGCAGCGTAGCCGGGAGCGGGAGGGCCCGTCGTACCGGGGAGCTGTTTTTT CASSVAGSGRARRTGELFF TRBD2 TRBV9 . TRBJ2-2
TGTGCCAGCAGCACTACGACTAGTAGCACAGATACGCAGTATTTT CASSTTTSSTDTQYF . TRBV7-3 . TRBJ2-3
TGCAGTGCTAGTTCCCAGTTGAACACTGAAGCTTTCTTT CSASSQLNTEAFF . TRBV20-1 . TRBJ1-1
TGTGCCAGCAGTTATCACCAGGGATTGGGCAAAAACATTCAGTACTTC CASSYHQGLGKNIQYF . TRBV6-5 . TRBJ2-4
TGTGCCAGCATGCGAGTCGGCTACACCTTC CASMRVGYTF . TRBV2 once TRBJ1-2
TGTGCCTGGAGTGTGGGGGGGGCCCTCGGAAACACCATATATTTT CAWSVGGALGNTIYF . TRBV30 . TRBJ1-3
TGTGCCAGCAGTCCCGCTAGCGGGGGCTACAATGAGCAGTTCTTC CASSPASGGYNEQFF TRBD2 TRBV13 . TRBJ2-1
TGTGCCTGGAGTAAGTCACAGCAAGGGGGTTCCTATAATTCACCCCTCCACTTT CAWSKSQQGGSYNSPLHF . TRBV30 . TRBJ1-6
TGTGCCAGCAGCGTAACACTCGGGACTAGTCTCAATGAGCAGTTCTTC CASSVTLGTSLNEQFF TRBD2 TRBV9 once TRBJ2-1
TGTGCCTGGGAGACAGGGATCGGCTATGGCTACACCTTC CAWETGIGYGYTF TRBD1 TRBV30 . TRBJ1-2
TGTGCCAGCAGTCAGACACACCAGAACACTGAAGCTTTCTTT CASSQTHQNTEAFF . TRBV6-5 . TRBJ1-1
TGTGCCAGCAGCCAACTAACAGGGGGCAGTAACCGGTACGAGCAGTACTTC CASSQLTGGSNRYEQYF TRBD1 TRBV4-2 once TRBJ2-7
TGTGCCAGCAGTTTCCTTCCCCCCGGGGAGAATGCTTATGGCTACACCTTC CASSFLPPGENAYGYTF . TRBV27 . TRBJ1-2
TGTGCCAGCAGTTCGGAGGGGGAAAAACTGTTTTTT CASSSEGEKLFF . TRBV7-9 . TRBJ1-4